This T cell receptor (beta chain) was profiled in a study of shared clonotypes between healthy human individuals. Study-level points and caveats: Sharing of clonotypes among donors was expected to vary with sequencing depth. In contrast to clonotypes shared by all four donors, non-shared clonotypes had lower generation probabilities.

The assay was immunoSEQ multiplex PCR, and TCRdb's table has in-frame clones only and misses some. The sample includes 1.4 million or so clones, 97% to 99% of them seen just once. Donors were healthy HIV-negative adults without recently reported acute infections or vaccinations. The CDR3 runs to 13 residues. Germline values: CDR1 SQVTM, CDR2 ANQGSEA. The V and J ends lost 6 bases and 7 bases, in that order; junction bases with no gene match: 12. Worth noting for this clone: Its antigen is still unknown.

The clonotype comes from a man aged 25 to 45 in good health. The chain uses TRBV29-1 and TRBJ2-7; 7 bases map to TRBD1. Source material: naive CD4+ T cells sorted from blood. Subset specified: CD45RA+ positively selected. CDR3 coding DNA: TGCAGCGTCCGACAGGGAATGCCGGGAGAGCAGTACTTC. Translating it yields CSVRQGMPGEQYF.